This is a list of T cell receptor beta chains from one sample in a study of cytomegalovirus exposure and HLA in healthy donors. Profiled with immunoSEQ multiplex PCR; TCRdb holds only in-frame clones, not every one. The sample has about 140,000 clones; around 80% are singletons. The sequenced material came from PBMCs. All receptors come from a man aged 18 to 30 in good health and CMV-seropositive. Both conserved end residues are part of each CDR3. D genes are given only for firm matches. Not all rows give a size; the values are once, few, many and, for expanded clones, a class.

-	TRBD1	14	TRBV6-1	TRBJ1-5	TGTGCCAGCAGAGAACAGGGGGTGGGCCAGCCCCAGCATTTT	CASREQGVGQPQHF
-	-	14	TRBV5-4	TRBJ1-4	TGTGCCAGCAGCCAAGGGAGGACTAATGAAAAACTGTTTTTT	CASSQGRTNEKLFF
-	-	14	TRBV18	TRBJ2-7	TGTGCCAGCTCACCCGACGGGAGATCCTACGAGCAGTACTTC	CASSPDGRSYEQYF
-	TRBD1	17	TRBV4-1	TRBJ2-7	TGCGCCAGCAGCCAAGTATCAGGTTTGGGACAGGGTTCCGAGCAGTACTTC	CASSQVSGLGQGSEQYF
-	-	14	TRBV10-3	TRBJ1-1	TGTGCCTCGACGAAGGGGCTAGTGGACACTGAAGCTTTCTTT	CASTKGLVDTEAFF
-	-	18	TRBV18	TRBJ2-1	TGTGCCAGCTCACTTGCCCCAATCAATTGGCAGTACAGTGGTGAGCAGTTCTTC	CASSLAPINWQYSGEQFF
few	-	14	TRBV19	TRBJ2-7	TGTGCCAGTAGTACGAGGGAGACCACCTACGAGCAGTACTTC	CASSTRETTYEQYF
once	TRBD1	14	TRBV6-6	TRBJ2-7	TGTGCCAGCAGGGGGACAGGGAAGGCCAACGAGCAGTACTTC	CASRGTGKANEQYF
-	-	15	TRBV5-1	TRBJ1-1	TGCGCCAGCAGCTTGGGACCAGGTACAAACACTGAAGCTTTCTTT	CASSLGPGTNTEAFF
few	TRBD1	17	TRBV18	TRBJ1-1	TGTGCCAGCTCACCCGGGACAGGGGGCGGGGTGAACACTGAAGCTTTCTTT	CASSPGTGGGVNTEAFF
-	-	13	TRBV7-9	TRBJ2-7	TGTGCCAGCAGCTCCTTTTCCTCCTACGAGCAGTACTTC	CASSSFSSYEQYF
-	-	14	TRBV28	TRBJ2-1	TGTGCCAGCAGCCGCGTACTTGCCTACAATGAGCAGTTCTTC	CASSRVLAYNEQFF
-	TRBD2	17	TRBV2	TRBJ2-1	TGTGCGACCCAGACAGGACCCGGGACTAGCCGAAACAATGAGCAGTTCTTC	CATQTGPGTSRNNEQFF
-	TRBD1	13	TRBV28	TRBJ2-7	TGTGCCAGCAGGGACAGGGGAACCTACGAGCAGTACTTC	CASRDRGTYEQYF
-	-	15	TRBV5-4	TRBJ2-3	TGTGCCAGCTCGCTCCAGACAGGACGCACAGATACGCAGTATTTT	CASSLQTGRTDTQYF
few	TRBD1	14	TRBV6-5	TRBJ2-3	TGTGCCAGCAGCCAGGACAGGGGGCTGGATACGCAGTATTTT	CASSQDRGLDTQYF
once	TRBD2	16	TRBV5-1	TRBJ2-2	TGCGCCAGCAGCTTTGGGCTAGCGGTTGGGACCGGGGAGCTGTTTTTT	CASSFGLAVGTGELFF
-	TRBD2	13	TRBV19	TRBJ2-5	TGTGCCAGTAGGGGACTATTTCAAGAGACCCAGTACTTC	CASRGLFQETQYF
once	TRBD1	15	TRBV5-6	TRBJ2-7	TGTGCCAGCAGCTTTAGGGACAGGCCAGCCTACGAGCAGTACTTC	CASSFRDRPAYEQYF
-	-	16	TRBV15	TRBJ1-3	TGTGCCACCAGCCGTCGGGACTCTAGCTCTGGAAACACCATATATTTT	CATSRRDSSSGNTIYF
-	TRBD1	14	TRBV6-1	TRBJ2-7	TGTGCCAGCAGTGACCGGGACAGTTCCTACGAGCAGTACTTC	CASSDRDSSYEQYF
-	TRBD2	15	TRBV7-6	TRBJ2-7	TGTGCCAGCAGCTTACAGGTTAGCGGGTACTACGAGCAGTACTTC	CASSLQVSGYYEQYF
-	TRBD2	13	TRBV19	TRBJ2-1	TGTGCCACCAGCGGGAGCTCCTACAATGAGCAGTTCTTC	CATSGSSYNEQFF
few	TRBD2	13	TRBV5-1	TRBJ2-5	TGCGCCAGCAGGACCGGGAGGACGGGGACCCAGTACTTC	CASRTGRTGTQYF
-	TRBD2	14	TRBV7-2	TRBJ2-1	TGTGCCAGCAGCTTACCCAGCGGGAGCAATGAGCAGTTCTTC	CASSLPSGSNEQFF
-	TRBD2	16	TRBV28	TRBJ2-3	TGTGCCAGCAGCCCGGGGACTAGCGAGAGCACAGATACGCAGTATTTT	CASSPGTSESTDTQYF
-	TRBD2	15	TRBV7-9	TRBJ2-3	TGTGCCAGCAGCCGATCAGCGGGAGCGGGGAGGGTTGAGTATTTT	CASSRSAGAGRVEYF